The present TCR beta chain was sequenced within a study of T cell responses to AZD1222 COVID-19 vaccine. Study-level findings and limits: Among those given AZD1222, only five to seven were seropositive at baseline. Distributed over spike, vaccine-associated CD4 TCRs predominated at 160-218 and 743-854. It was only after the peak T cell response that any repertoires were sampled.

This CDR3 is built from 13 residues. V trimming: 4 bases; J trimming: 8 bases; junction bases outside the gene matches: 8. Germline-derived CDR1 and CDR2 are SGDLS and YYNGEE. Using immunoSEQ multiplex PCR, the repertoire was profiled, and TCRdb retains in-frame clones only, with some absent. The repertoire includes around 89,000 clones, approximately 91% of them detected once, and approximately 22% sits in the top ten. In the case of this clone: Its antigen is as yet unknown.

V gene TRBV9 combines with J gene TRBJ1-2, with 7 bases matching TRBD1. The sequence was obtained from an adult in good health. Material: peripheral blood, obtained on day 0 of AZD1222 vaccination. The CDR3 DNA reads TGTGCCAGCAGCCCCCAGGGGGGGTACGGCTACACCTTC. This translates into CASSPQGGYGYTF.